The 27 T cell receptor beta chains below were found in one sample sequenced in a study of shared clonotypes between healthy human individuals. The table came from immunoSEQ multiplex PCR; TCRdb's copy has only in-frame clones and leaves some out. The sample has roughly 1,800,000 clones, roughly 95% seen once. CD8 cells regarded as naive lacked CD45RO, were positively chosen for CCR7, and omitted terminally differentiated effector memory CD45RA+ cells. Sample: naive CD8+ T cells sorted from blood. The receptors come from a man aged 18 to 29 in good health.

The CDR3 is CASSLGVLGTEAFF. DNA for the CDR3: TGCGCCAGCAGCTTGGGGGTCCTGGGGACTGAAGCTTTCTTT. V usage is TRBV5-1 and J usage is TRBJ1-1, with unresolved D. Germline CDR1 reads SGHRS; CDR2 reads YFSETQ. V lost 0 bases and J lost 5, with 11 bases in between. The CDR3 is 14 amino acids. Using reference TRBV5-1 and TRBJ1-1 for the parts outside the CDR3, the full variable domain is KAGVTQTPRYLIKTRGQQVTLSCSPISGHRSVSWYQQTPGQGLQFLFEYFSETQRNKGNFPGRFSGRQFSNSRSEMNVSTLELGDSALYLCASSLGVLGTEAFFGQGTRLTVV.

The chain recombines TRBV2 with TRBJ1-4, with 7 positions matching TRBD1. The trim removed 8 bases at V and 4 bases at J, leaving 7 bases unmatched. Per the germline V gene, CDR1 is SNHLY and CDR2 is FYNNEI. The CDR3 is made up of 14 amino acids. CDR3 sequence reads: CASGEGQYNEKLFF. The CDR3, as DNA: TGTGCCAGCGGGGAGGGACAGTATAATGAAAAACTGTTTTTT. Filled out from reference TRBV2 and TRBJ1-4, the complete variable domain reads EPEVTQTPSHQVTQMGQEVILRCVPISNHLYFYWYRQILGQKVEFLVSFYNNEISEKSEIFDDQFSVERPDGSNFTLKIRSTKLEDSAMYFCASGEGQYNEKLFFGSGTQLSVL.

The chain couples TRBV11-3 to TRBJ1-1; D gene uncertain. The CDR3 loop spans 12 amino acids. V lost 5 bases and J 6 bases, leaving 10 bases between the germline ends. Germline V gene data show CDR1 as SGHNT and CDR2 as YENEEA. The DNA of the CDR3 is TGTGCCAGCAGCCCGGACGGGGCTGAAGCTTTCTTT. This codes for CASSPDGAEAFF.

The chain recombines TRBV13 with TRBJ2-7, with D possibly TRBD1 on 5 matching bases. V was shortened by 5 bases and J by 3 bases, with 17 bases between the two germline ends. From germline, CDR1 is PRHDT and CDR2 FYEKMQ (reference sequence). This CDR3 is built from 15 residues. CDR3 loop: CASSLMGLVNYEQYF. In DNA form, the CDR3 reads TGTGCCAGCAGCCTCATGGGGCTAGTGAACTACGAGCAGTACTTC.

As DNA, the CDR3 is TGCGCCAGCAAACAGGACAGCACTTACACTGAAGCTTTCTTT. Its translation is CASKQDSTYTEAFF. The chain links TRBV5-1 to TRBJ1-1; weak D call: TRBD1 (6 bases). The germline CDR1 and CDR2 sequences are SGHRS and YFSETQ. This CDR3 is built from 14 residues. Trimming stripped 6 bases from V and 3 bases from J, with 15 bases between.

This clone was counted once. The gene calls are TRBV7-9 and TRBJ2-1; 16 bases map to TRBD2. In germline, CDR1 is SEHNR, CDR2 FQNEAQ (reference sequence). V dropped 5 bases and J dropped 9; count of bases not matched to a gene: 7. The CDR3 is made up of 16 amino acids. The CDR3 is CASSPGTSGRDGEQFF. The CDR3 region has the DNA TGTGCCAGCAGCCCCGGGACTAGCGGGAGGGACGGTGAGCAGTTCTTC.

For this clone: This same CDR3 is encoded by further DNA sequences in the sample. The rearrangement uses TRBV19 and TRBJ1-2; D unclear. This CDR3 comprises 12 residues. The V end was cut by 3 bases, the J end by 8 bases, with 10 bases between. From germline, CDR1 is LNHDA and CDR2 SQIVND (reference sequence). As DNA, the CDR3 is TGTGCCAGTAGTATTGGAGGGAGCGGCTACACCTTC. Its translation: CASSIGGSGYTF.

The chain uses TRBV11-2 and TRBJ2-7, with 8 bases identical to TRBD1. This CDR3 contains 13 residues. Looked up from germline, CDR1 is SGHAT and CDR2 is FQNNGV. The V and J ends lost 8 bases and 4 bases, in that order; junction bases with no gene match: 7. The CDR3 coding sequence is TGTGCCAGCGCCGCAGGGGGCAGGTACGAGCAGTACTTC. This sequence encodes CASAAGGRYEQYF.

The rearrangement links TRBV28 to TRBJ1-2, with 7 bases identical to TRBD1. J was trimmed by 7 bases and V by 5 bases; bases with no gene match: 10. This CDR3 spans 14 amino acids. Germline-derived CDR1 and CDR2 are MDHEN and SYDVKM. CDR3 residues: CASSPTGQFGGYTF. DNA for the CDR3: TGTGCCAGCAGTCCAACGGGACAGTTTGGTGGCTACACCTTC.

This clone was recorded once. V and J are TRBV9 and TRBJ2-1; no definite D call. The CDR3 sequence is 13 residues long. V was trimmed by 2 bases and J by 2 bases, leaving 5 bases between them. Germline values: CDR1 SGDLS, CDR2 YYNGEE. CDR3 sequence reads: CASSVTAYNEQFF. The CDR3 DNA is TGTGCCAGCAGCGTTACGGCCTACAATGAGCAGTTCTTC.

The genes are TRBV6-6 and TRBJ2-7; TRBD1 aligns across 7 bases. The length of the CDR3 is 14 residues. Looked up from germline, CDR1 is MNHNY and CDR2 is SVGAGI (reference sequence). The V and J ends lost 6 bases and 3 bases, in that order; junction bases with no gene match: 8. The CDR3 sequence is CASSLTGTDYEQYF. CDR3 in DNA: TGTGCCAGCAGCTTAACCGGGACAGACTACGAGCAGTACTTC.

The chain links TRBV5-4 to TRBJ2-2; 10 positions agree with TRBD1. The CDR3 covers 16 residues. V lost 0 bases to trimming and J lost 4 bases; unmatched junction nucleotides: 3. CDR1 is SGHNT and CDR2 is YYREEE in the germline V gene (reference sequence). The CDR3 bases are TGTGCCAGCAGCTTGGGGGACAGGGGTCCCACCGGGGAGCTGTTTTTT. Protein sequence: CASSLGDRGPTGELFF.

This rearrangement joins TRBV13 to TRBJ2-2; D remains unclear. From germline, CDR1 is PRHDT and CDR2 FYEKMQ (reference sequence). V lost 0 bases and J lost 7, with 6 bases in between. The CDR3 totals 13 residues. The CDR3 loop is CASSLGGRGELFF. The CDR3 DNA reads TGTGCCAGCAGCTTAGGTGGGCGCGGGGAGCTGTTTTTT.

This clone was seen just once. The chain joins TRBV9 to TRBJ2-3; D call uncertain. Germline values: CDR1 SGDLS, CDR2 YYNGEE. The CDR3 has 13 residues. V lost 3 bases, J lost 3 bases, and 8 bases lay in between. Written as DNA, the CDR3 is TGTGCCAGCAGCGGCTCTGAGACAGATACGCAGTATTTT. Protein sequence: CASSGSETDTQYF. Full variable domain (outside the CDR3, taken from reference TRBV9 and TRBJ2-3): DSGVTQTPKHLITATGQRVTLRCSPRSGDLSVYWYQQSLDQGLQFLIQYYNGEERAKGNILERFSAQQFPDLHSELNLSSLELGDSALYFCASSGSETDTQYFGPGTRLTVL.

The rearrangement links TRBV4-1 to TRBJ1-5; D not resolved. Looked up from germline, CDR1 is MGHRA and CDR2 is YSYEKL. The V and J ends lost 3 bases and 6 bases respectively, with 12 bases between them. CDR3 length: 14 amino acids. In DNA, the CDR3 is TGCGCCAGCAGCCAGTCCGGACCTACTCAGCCCCAGCATTTT. Amino acid sequence: CASSQSGPTQPQHF.

The chain recombines TRBV11-2 with TRBJ2-3; D not resolved. V gave up 5 bases and J gave up 2 bases, with 8 bases separating them. The CDR3 totals 13 residues. Germline CDR1 and CDR2: SGHAT and FQNNGV. The CDR3 bases are TGTGCCAGCAGCCTTGGGGACACAGATACGCAGTATTTT. Translation gives CASSLGDTDTQYF.

V usage is TRBV7-6 and J usage is TRBJ1-4; D unresolved. This CDR3 has 18 amino acids. CDR1 and CDR2 (germline): SGHVS, FNYEAQ. Deletions cut 1 base from V and 2 bases from J, with 17 bases between. As DNA, the CDR3 is TGTGCCAGCAGCTTAGAGTCGTCACTGCTCTCGACTAATGAAAAACTGTTTTTT. Translated: CASSLESSLLSTNEKLFF.

V usage is TRBV27 and J usage is TRBJ2-3; 9 bases map to TRBD1. V lost 5 bases to trimming and J lost 5 bases; unmatched junction nucleotides: 11. This CDR3 comprises 16 residues. Germline-derived CDR1 and CDR2 are MNHEY and SMNVEV (reference sequence). The CDR3, as DNA: TGTGCCAGCAGTCCCACAGGGACAGGGTTGGTAGATACGCAGTATTTT. Protein: CASSPTGTGLVDTQYF.

The chain has TRBV28 and TRBJ2-7; 10 nucleotides agree with TRBD1. Trimming removed 6 bases from V and 2 bases from J; junction bases left unmatched: 16. Looked up from germline, CDR1 is MDHEN and CDR2 is SYDVKM. The CDR3 runs 18 residues. The CDR3 sequence: CASRLFDRGQGSTYEQYF. Here the CDR3 DNA reads TGTGCCAGCAGACTTTTCGACAGGGGGCAAGGGTCCACCTACGAGCAGTACTTC.

The chain has TRBV27 and TRBJ2-3; 7 positions match TRBD1. Germline CDR1 is MNHEY and CDR2 is SMNVEV (reference sequence). Trimming removed 3 bases from V and 4 bases from J; junction bases left unmatched: 10. The CDR3 has 16 amino acids. CDR3: CASSFDPRGSPDTQYF. Written as DNA, the CDR3 is TGTGCCAGCAGTTTTGATCCCAGGGGGAGTCCAGATACGCAGTATTTT.

This chain uses TRBV5-1 with TRBJ2-1; D unclear. Trimming removed 0 bases at V and 0 bases at J, with 10 bases between. This CDR3 spans 16 amino acids. Germline V lookup: CDR1 SGHRS, CDR2 YFSETQ. The CDR3: CASSLAYPNSYNEQFF. The CDR3 DNA reads TGCGCCAGCAGCTTGGCGTACCCAAACTCCTACAATGAGCAGTTCTTC.

The CDR3 region is CASSSSGTAPYNEQFF. CDR3 nucleotides: TGTGCCAGCAGCTCGTCCGGGACAGCCCCTTACAATGAGCAGTTCTTC. The rearrangement joins TRBV5-4 to TRBJ2-1; 7 nucleotides agree with TRBD1. V lost 3 bases to trimming and J lost 4 bases; unmatched junction nucleotides: 10. Per germline, CDR1 SGHNT and CDR2 YYREEE (reference sequence). The CDR3 totals 16 residues. Drawing the rest from reference TRBV5-4 and TRBJ2-1, the complete variable domain is ETGVTQSPTHLIKTRGQQVTLRCSSQSGHNTVSWYQQALGQGPQFIFQYYREEENGRGNFPPRFSGLQFPNYSSELNVNALELDDSALYLCASSSSGTAPYNEQFFGPGTRLTVL.

The chain has TRBV30 and TRBJ2-7; possibly TRBD1 or TRBD2 for D (6 bases each). V lost 2 bases, J lost 2 bases, and 13 bases lay in between. CDR1 and CDR2 (germline): GTSNPN, SVGIG (reference sequence). The length of the CDR3 is 14 residues. CDR3 loop: CAWSHGGGTYEQYF. The DNA for the CDR3 is TGTGCCTGGAGTCATGGAGGGGGGACCTACGAGCAGTACTTC.

The chain couples TRBV7-6 to TRBJ2-3; 7 nucleotides align to TRBD1. With 2 bases clipped from V and 0 bases from J, the junction kept 5 bases outside the gene matches. This CDR3 comprises 16 residues. The germline gives CDR1 SGHVS, CDR2 FNYEAQ. The CDR3 protein is CASSLNRGPSTDTQYF. CDR3 DNA: TGTGCCAGCAGCTTAAACAGGGGACCTAGCACAGATACGCAGTATTTT.

The chain employs TRBV6-5 and TRBJ2-1, with 8 bases fitting TRBD2. V shed 2 bases and J 5 bases; nucleotides not matched to a gene: 8. This CDR3 comprises 16 residues. The V gene's germline CDR1 is MNHEY and CDR2 SVGAGI. CDR3: CASSYTVAGLNNEQFF. CDR3 nucleotide sequence: TGTGCCAGCAGTTACACAGTAGCGGGATTAAACAATGAGCAGTTCTTC.

The rearrangement joins TRBV9 to TRBJ2-7, with D perhaps being TRBD1 or TRBD2 (5 bases each). CDR1 SGDLS and CDR2 YYNGEE come from the germline V gene. Trimming left V 0 bases short and J 2 bases short, with 9 bases between. The CDR3 extends over 14 amino acids. The CDR3 is CASSVEGDAYEQYF. The CDR3 DNA is TGTGCCAGCAGCGTAGAAGGGGACGCCTACGAGCAGTACTTC.

The chain recombines TRBV7-8 with TRBJ1-2; tentative D call: TRBD1 (6 bases). Germline V gene data show CDR1 as SGHVS and CDR2 as FQNEAQ. Trimming left V 2 bases short and J 3 bases short, with 16 bases between. The CDR3 spans 16 residues. The CDR3 sequence: CASSLLEGGFDYGYTF. The CDR3 region has the DNA TGTGCCAGCAGCTTATTGGAGGGGGGTTTCGACTATGGCTACACCTTC.